This entry lists 15 T cell receptor beta chains sequenced from one sample in a study of cytomegalovirus exposure and HLA in healthy donors. Researchers ran the PCR with 60 Vbeta and 13 Jbeta primers. Method: immunoSEQ multiplex PCR; TCRdb's copy keeps in-frame clones and lacks some. The sample lists about 160,000 clones, over 75% occurring once. Source material: PBMCs. The source of these receptors is a man aged 45-65 years in good health and CMV-seropositive.

Note on this clone: A junction end diverges from the germline sequence, so it may reflect a read error. The rearrangement links TRBV7-2 to TRBJ2-7, with 10 bases lining up with TRBD2. The CDR3 covers 15 residues. CDR1 and CDR2 (germline): SGHTA, FQGNSA. The CDR3 here is CVSSENSGRKGEQYF. CDR3 coding DNA: TGTGTCAGCAGCGAAAATAGCGGGAGGAAGGGCGAGCAGTACTTC.

This chain joins TRBV2 and TRBJ2-5; D gene uncertain. Germline assignment: CDR1 SNHLY and CDR2 FYNNEI. V lost 5 bases and J lost 4, with 11 bases in between. CDR3 length: 13 residues. The CDR3 DNA sequence: TGTGCCAGCAGTTTTAGCATAGGAGAGACCCAGTACTTC. It specifies CASSFSIGETQYF. The full variable domain, its missing parts supplied by reference TRBV2 and TRBJ2-5, is EPEVTQTPSHQVTQMGQEVILRCVPISNHLYFYWYRQILGQKVEFLVSFYNNEISEKSEIFDDQFSVERPDGSNFTLKIRSTKLEDSAMYFCASSFSIGETQYFGPGTRLLVL.

This chain's CDR3 is CASSSLAGDTDTQYF. CDR3 sequence (DNA): TGTGCCAGCAGTTCACTAGCGGGAGACACAGATACGCAGTATTTT. The genes are TRBV2 and TRBJ2-3; 11 bases agree with TRBD2. The trim removed 5 bases at V and 2 bases at J, leaving 3 bases unmatched. The CDR3 sequence is 15 residues long. In germline, CDR1 is SNHLY, CDR2 FYNNEI.

This chain links TRBV6-5 with TRBJ1-1, with unresolved D. The CDR3 contains 15 residues. Per the germline V gene, CDR1 is MNHEY and CDR2 is SVGAGI. V was shortened by 6 bases and J by 0 bases, with 14 bases between the two germline ends. Here the CDR3 DNA reads TGTGCCAGCAGCTCCTCGGGATCCATGAACACTGAAGCTTTCTTT. It specifies CASSSSGSMNTEAFF.

This chain links TRBV5-5 with TRBJ2-5; D unresolved. This CDR3 comprises 14 residues. Germline V lookup: CDR1 SGHKS, CDR2 YYEKEE (reference sequence). V lost 3 bases and J 6 bases, leaving 15 bases between the germline ends. The CDR3 DNA follows: TGTGCCAGCAGCTACTACTATGGTGGTCAGACCCAGTACTTC. Translation: CASSYYYGGQTQYF.

The rearrangement joins TRBV28 to TRBJ1-1; D is possibly TRBD1 (6 bases). This CDR3 has 12 amino acids. Germline CDR1 MDHEN, CDR2 SYDVKM. The V gene lost 9 bases and the J gene lost 9 bases, with 17 bases spanning the gap. CDR3 coding DNA: TGTGCCAGTGCTACGGGACAAGCAAAAGCTTTCTTT. It encodes CASATGQAKAFF. The full variable domain, in which reference TRBV28 and TRBJ1-1 provide the parts outside the CDR3, is DVKVTQSSRYLVKRTGEKVFLECVQDMDHENMFWYRQDPGLGLRLIYFSYDVKMKEKGDIPEGYSVSREKKERFSLILESASTNQTSMYLCASATGQAKAFFGQGTRLTVV.

The rearrangement joins TRBV5-4 to TRBJ2-1; TRBD2 aligns across 11 bases. V trimming: 4 bases; J trimming: 4 bases; junction bases outside the gene matches: 4. This CDR3 is 15 amino acids long. From germline, CDR1 is SGHNT and CDR2 YYREEE (reference sequence). The CDR3 coding sequence is TGTGCCAGCAGCCAGGGGACTAGCGGATACAATGAGCAGTTCTTC. It translates to CASSQGTSGYNEQFF.

The V gene is TRBV6-5, the J gene TRBJ1-5; D is possibly TRBD1 (5 bases). The CDR3 spans 14 residues. V was clipped by 4 bases and J by 3 bases, with 10 bases between them. The germline V gene encodes CDR1 MNHEY and CDR2 SVGAGI. CDR3 sequence: CASSLRQNNQPQHF. CDR3 in DNA: TGTGCCAGCAGTTTACGACAGAACAATCAGCCCCAGCATTTT.

This sequence joins TRBV28 and TRBJ2-7; D is perhaps TRBD2 (6 bases). V was shortened by 6 bases and J by 0 bases, with 21 bases between the two germline ends. Germline V gene data show CDR1 as MDHEN and CDR2 as SYDVKM. This CDR3 spans 17 amino acids. The CDR3 spells CASSPLGLRESSYEQYF. CDR3 coding DNA: TGTGCCAGCAGCCCCCTGGGGTTACGGGAGAGCTCCTACGAGCAGTACTTC.

The chain uses TRBV9 and TRBJ2-3; 14 bases match TRBD2. Germline V gives CDR1 SGDLS, CDR2 YYNGEE. CDR3 length equals 16 residues. Trimming cost V 4 bases and J 4 bases; bases outside gene matches: 5. The CDR3 coding sequence is TGTGCCAGCAGCTTACTGGGACTAGCGGGAGCAGATACGCAGTATTTT. It yields the protein CASSLLGLAGADTQYF.

This sequence joins TRBV6-6 and TRBJ1-1, with D possibly being TRBD1 (6 bases). This CDR3 has 15 residues. Trimming took off 0 bases at V and 4 bases at J, with 12 bases between the two ends. Germline values: CDR1 MNHNY, CDR2 SVGAGI (reference sequence). The CDR3 loop is CASSYSIQGRTEAFF. The CDR3 DNA reads TGTGCCAGCAGTTACTCGATACAGGGTCGCACTGAAGCTTTCTTT.

CDR3 residues: CASRWGLAERTDTQYF. CDR3 coding DNA: TGCGCCAGCAGGTGGGGGCTAGCGGAACGCACAGATACGCAGTATTTT. This chain links TRBV5-1 with TRBJ2-3; a weak D match, TRBD2 (7 bases). Germline CDR1 and CDR2: SGHRS and YFSETQ. Between the trimmed V and J ends, which lost 5 bases and 1 base, there was a span of 17 bases. This CDR3 region has 16 residues.

The CDR3 bases are TGCGCCAGCAGCTTGGAGGCTAGTGGAAACACCATATATTTT. Protein product: CASSLEASGNTIYF. The chain couples TRBV5-1 to TRBJ1-3; D unresolved. From germline, CDR1 is SGHRS and CDR2 YFSETQ. The length of the CDR3 is 14 residues. V gave up 0 bases and J gave up 3 bases, with 7 bases separating them.

V gene TRBV11-2 combines with J gene TRBJ1-1; D uncertain. Trimming took 3 bases from V and 0 from J, leaving 8 bases between them. Germline V CDR1 and CDR2: SGHAT, FQNNGV. This CDR3 comprises 14 residues. The CDR3 loop is CASSFPTVNTEAFF. The CDR3 DNA follows: TGTGCCAGCAGCTTTCCAACGGTGAACACTGAAGCTTTCTTT.

CDR3: CASSLQGANEKLFF. CDR3 nucleotide sequence: TGTGCCAGCAGTCTACAGGGGGCTAATGAAAAACTGTTTTTT. The chain joins TRBV28 to TRBJ1-4; TRBD1 aligns across 8 bases. The CDR3 is 14 residues long. Germline V lookup: CDR1 MDHEN, CDR2 SYDVKM. V shed 5 bases and J 3 bases; nucleotides not matched to a gene: 2.